A selection of T cell receptor beta chains follows, all from one sample in a study of tumor and adjacent non-tumor tissue in lung cancer. A single record per CDR3 protein comes from TCRdb applying MiXCR to the multiplex PCR reads. The sample consists of about 60,000 distinct CDR3 sequences, about 55% of them appearing once. Sequences were obtained from distant non-tumor lung tissue. The receptor set was obtained from a man aged 70 or older with non-small cell lung cancer. Both conserved end residues are part of each CDR3. A D gene is named only where the DNA matches it firmly.

TRBJ2-7	TRBV6-1	TRBD2	17	CASSEFDRAGVSYEQYF
TRBJ2-1	TRBV7-9	TRBD2	19	CASSLNPFGTSGRNNEQFF
TRBJ2-1	TRBV5-1	TRBD2	16	CASSLEVAGVYNEQFF
TRBJ1-1	TRBV5-5	NA	15	CTSSLDPGIGTEAFF
TRBJ1-6	TRBV30	NA	14	CAWMRIMNNSPLHF
TRBJ1-5	TRBV6-2/TRBV6-3	NA	14	CVSSYPDRAQPQHF
TRBJ2-7	TRBV29-1	NA	12	CSVGDNNYEQYF
TRBJ1-5	TRBV6-2/TRBV6-3	NA	15	CASSIQEFSNQPQHF
TRBJ2-7	TRBV5-1	NA	12	CASSLLLTLLHF
TRBJ2-1	TRBV11-2	TRBD1	17	CGSSPKTPGQAYNEQFF
TRBJ2-1	TRBV15	NA	14	CATSRDGGNNEQFF
TRBJ1-2	TRBV28	NA	13	CAAGGQRIKGYTF
TRBJ2-1	TRBV5-1	TRBD1	14	CASSVGTGANEQFF
TRBJ2-7	TRBV4-1	NA	14	CVSCQADSSYEQYF
TRBJ2-3	TRBV29-1	TRBD1	16	CSVGAYGQGLSDTQYF
TRBJ1-2	TRBV7-9	NA	15	CAGSLGMDSMNGYTF
TRBJ2-5	TRBV11-1	TRBD2	18	CASSQIIGLAGALETQYF
TRBJ1-5	TRBV6-6	NA	13	CACVAGRNQPQHF
TRBJ1-2	TRBV4-2	NA	16	CASRHPIPRRGNGYTF
TRBJ2-1	TRBV20-1	TRBD2	15	CGAREGGRALNEQFF
TRBJ2-1	TRBV19	NA	14	CASSINGNYSEQFF
NA	TRBV5-6	NA	15	CASSLGLAGIDMQHF
TRBJ2-2	TRBV4-2	NA	16	CASSQELARGAGELFF
TRBJ2-7	TRBV11-1	TRBD2	15	CTSSWRTSGSYEQYF
TRBJ2-5	TRBV6-2/TRBV6-3	NA	17	CASGYDLGQGRQEAQYF
TRBJ1-6	TRBV4-1	NA	17	CASSHGLAGTGGPPLHF
TRBJ2-2	TRBV5-6	TRBD1	16	CASSHKQGAVTWELFF
TRBJ2-1	TRBV4-1	NA	16	CASSRDPARPGNEQFF
TRBJ2-1	TRBV7-8	TRBD2	16	CASSLGLARPYNEQFF
TRBJ2-7	TRBV29-1	NA	14	CSVVLPAGAQEQYF
TRBJ2-3	TRBV12-3/TRBV12-4	TRBD1	14	CVSSGTGDGDRQYF
TRBJ2-7	TRBV12-3/TRBV12-4	NA	14	CASSLLEGAGERYF
TRBJ1-3	TRBV20-1	NA	15	CSARPSKGIGNTIYF
TRBJ2-7	TRBV20-1	NA	13	CSAKPGALYEQYF
TRBJ1-3	TRBV19	NA	15	CASKMGGGSGNTIYF
TRBJ2-2	TRBV6-1	NA	17	CASSEAGAGHDTGELFF
TRBJ2-6	TRBV11-2	TRBD2	17	CDSSSRGGSSGVDVLTF